This is a list of T cell receptor beta chains from one sample in a study of CD8+CD57+ T cells in acquired aplastic anemia. TCRdb re-called the reads through MiXCR, storing one row per CDR3 protein. The sample lists about 470,000 distinct CDR3 sequences; under 40% were seen once. Input material: sorted CD4+, CD8+, or CD8+CD57+ T cells (not recorded which) from PBMCs. The receptors were sampled from a human donor with aplastic anemia. CDR3s include the opening cysteine and the closing phenylalanine or tryptophan. Fields, in order: V gene, clone size, J gene, D gene, CDR3 protein, CDR3 DNA. A D gene is named only where the DNA matches it firmly. Clone size is not always given. Where it is, it says once, few, many or a class for expanded clones.

TRBV14	few	TRBJ1-2	TRBD1	CASSLLGQGGIAGYTF	TGTGCCAGCAGCCTGCTAGGACAGGGAGGAATCGCTGGCTACACCTTC
TRBV7-3	-	TRBJ2-1	TRBD2	CVSSPIKAPLAGGPQLFF	TGTGTCAGCAGCCCAATAAAGGCTCCGCTAGCGGGGGGGCCCCAGCTGTTCTTC
TRBV11-1	many	TRBJ1-1	-	CASSLKSSVGTEAFF	TGTGCCAGCAGCCTTAAGTCCAGTGTGGGCACTGAAGCTTTCTTT
TRBV19	many	TRBJ1-5	TRBD1	CASSMDGRGRNNQPQHF	TGTGCCAGTAGTATGGACGGCAGGGGGCGAAACAATCAGCCCCAGCATTTT
TRBV15	-	TRBJ1-2	-	CATEAGDGYTF	TGTGCCACGGAGGCAGGGGATGGCTACACCTTC
TRBV20-1	-	TRBJ1-2	TRBD1	CSARPLRGQGNYGYTF	TGCAGTGCTAGACCACTCAGGGGACAGGGAAACTATGGCTACACCTTC
TRBV19	few	TRBJ2-2	TRBD2	CASSVAGAGELFF	TGTGCCAGTAGCGTAGCGGGTGCCGGGGAGCTGTTTTTT
TRBV5-1	-	TRBJ2-1	TRBD2	CASSLGGGRVGEQFF	TGCGCCAGCAGCTTGGGCGGGGGGCGCGTCGGTGAGCAGTTCTTC
TRBV7-2	many	TRBJ1-1	-	CAERGLNTEAFF	TGTGCCGAACGCGGGTTGAACACTGAAGCTTTCTTT
TRBV7-3	-	TRBJ2-7	-	CASSTTKYYEQYF	TGTGCCAGCAGCACGACAAAATACTACGAGCAGTACTTC
TRBV15	once	TRBJ2-7	TRBD1	CATSKDRGIHEQYF	TGTGCCACCAGCAAGGACAGGGGTATTCACGAGCAGTACTTC
TRBV7-6	-	TRBJ2-3	-	CASSPVGRTDTDTQRF	TGTGCCAGCAGTCCAGTGGGCAGAACCGACACAGATACGCAGCGTTTT
TRBV20-1	-	TRBJ2-3	-	CSAGGIADTQYF	TGCAGTGCTGGCGGGATCGCAGATACGCAGTATTTT
TRBV25-1	once	TRBJ2-7	TRBD1	CASSIHGTGVYEQYF	TGTGCCAGCAGTATTCACGGGACAGGGGTATACGAGCAGTACTTC
TRBV20-1	many	TRBJ1-2	TRBD1	CSARGRDSSNYGYTF	TGCAGTGCTCGGGGCCGGGACAGCTCAAACTATGGCTACACCTTC
TRBV11-1	-	TRBJ1-2	-	CASSKTGGNTNYGYTF	TGTGCCAGCAGCAAAACGGGCGGGAACACTAACTATGGCTACACCTTC
TRBV9	few	TRBJ1-2	-	CASSPGLGSAYF	TGTGCCAGCAGCCCAGGACTGGGCAGCGCGTACTTC
TRBV28	-	TRBJ2-1	TRBD2	CASSLSGTGTSGSIRQFF	TGTGCCAGCAGTTTATCAGGAACCGGGACTAGCGGGAGTATTAGGCAGTTCTTC
TRBV20-1	few	TRBJ1-1	-	CSATSRNTEAFF	TGCAGTGCTACGAGCAGGAACACTGAAGCTTTCTTT
TRBV4-2	-	TRBJ1-2	-	CASSQGEESDYGYTF	TGTGCCAGCAGCCAAGGGGAGGAGAGTGACTATGGCTACACCTTC
TRBV9	-	TRBJ1-4	TRBD1	CASSASSGQGREKLFF	TGTGCCAGCAGCGCAAGCTCGGGACAGGGGAGAGAAAAACTGTTTTTT
TRBV5-1	-	TRBJ2-5	TRBD2	CASSIWTSGGQETQYF	TGCGCCAGCAGCATTTGGACTAGCGGGGGGCAAGAGACCCAGTACTTC
TRBV3-1	-	TRBJ1-3	TRBD1	CASSQDGQGEGNAIYF	TGTGCCAGTAGCCAGGACGGACAGGGAGAAGGAAACGCCATATATTTT
TRBV4-1	-	TRBJ1-6	-	CASSQGVGASPLHF	TGCGCCAGCAGCCAAGGTGTCGGGGCTTCACCCCTCCACTTT
TRBV19	-	TRBJ2-2	-	CASSRRGPNTGELFF	TGTGCCAGCTCCAGGAGGGGCCCGAACACCGGGGAGCTGTTTTTT
TRBV10-1	many	TRBJ2-7	TRBD2	CASSSGRANEQYF	TGCGCCAGCAGTAGCGGGAGAGCAAACGAGCAGTACTTC